This TCR beta chain was obtained from a study of blood T cell repertoires in COVID-19. Study information: The United States, Italy and Spain provided the acute and convalescent COVID-19 samples.

Source study methods: Reference gene primer amplification gave estimated nucleated cell counts. TCRdb's copy holds only in-frame clones and misses some; the assay was immunoSEQ multiplex PCR. Clone size and the V and J calls come from that table; the DNA yielded D and trimming. The sample lists roughly 200,000 clones, around nine tenths seen once, with less than 3% in the top ten. The ends lost 7 bases at V and 5 bases at J; junction bases unmatched: 10. CDR3 length: 15 amino acids. Germline loops: CDR1 MNHEY, CDR2 SMNVEV (reference sequence). The source of this sequence is a man in his forties with active or convalescent COVID-19. The rearrangement links TRBV27 to TRBJ2-2; TRBD1 matches at 7 bases. Specimen: peripheral blood. CDR3 region: CASKTGTDWTGELFF. CDR3 bases: TGTGCCAGCAAGACAGGGACGGATTGGACCGGGGAGCTGTTTTTT.